The sequence of this TCR beta chain was determined in a study of cytomegalovirus exposure and HLA in healthy donors. About the research overall: Unique TCRs from HLA-typed donors, 70 million to 85 million of them, were held in an early data release.

Remarks on this clone: Antigen: not known.

Regarding the study as a whole: The authors later linked a missense DCLRE1C variant to TCR beta V- and J-gene trimming. CMV serostatus alone was available as immune exposure information.

V gave up 6 bases and J gave up 0 bases, with 11 bases separating them. CDR1 is ENHRY, CDR2 SYGVKD, per germline. This CDR3 spans 15 amino acids. 13 Jbeta primers and 60 Vbeta primers were used for the PCR. Clones were sequenced by immunoSEQ multiplex PCR, and TCRdb holds only the in-frame ones, with some missing. The sample lists more than 85,000 clones, 60% to 70% seen once, with about 6.7% in the top ten. These donors counted as nominally healthy when sampled, but unrecorded immune exposures were likely. Material: PBMCs. This chain uses TRBV10-3 with TRBJ1-4; D perhaps matches TRBD1 (6 bases). The receptor comes from a woman aged 25 to 39 in good health and CMV-seronegative. DNA for the CDR3: TGTGCCATCAGGGCGACAGGAACAACTAATGAAAAACTGTTTTTT. It codes for CAIRATGTTNEKLFF.